A selection of T cell receptor beta chains follows, all from one sample in a study of shared clonotypes between healthy human individuals. Generated by immunoSEQ multiplex PCR, the TCRdb table keeps only in-frame clones and is missing some. The profile shows about 460,000 clones, around 77% of them singletons. Sequences were obtained from PBMCs. These receptors were taken from a middle-aged woman in good health. Some clones in this sample may be carry-over from other donors' samples. Each CDR3 is given with its conserved first and last residue. D genes are given only for firm matches. Clone size is shown for a subset of rows, as once, few, many or a class of expanded clone.

TRBD2	15	TRBV9	many	TRBJ2-3	TGTGCCAGCAGCCCCTCAGCGGGAAGTTCAGATACGCAGTATTTT	CASSPSAGSSDTQYF
.	15	TRBV9	.	TRBJ2-1	TGTGCCAGCAGCGCCGGGACGTCGCGATACAATGAGCAGTTCTTC	CASSAGTSRYNEQFF
.	15	TRBV5-1	.	TRBJ2-5	TGCGCCAGCAACATAGGACCGGGCGCCCAAGAGACCCAGTACTTC	CASNIGPGAQETQYF
.	16	TRBV28	few	TRBJ1-1	TGTGCCAGCAGTTTACTTACGGGGCCACAGAACACTGAAGCTTTCTTT	CASSLLTGPQNTEAFF
TRBD1	14	TRBV5-6	once	TRBJ1-2	TGTGCCAGCAGCTCCCTACAGGGGGGATATGGCTACACCTTC	CASSSLQGGYGYTF
TRBD1	15	TRBV4-1	.	TRBJ1-1	TGCGCCAGCAGCCAAGAGGTACAGGGGAGGACTGAAGCTTTCTTT	CASSQEVQGRTEAFF
.	14	TRBV10-3	once	TRBJ2-6	TGTGCCACCGAGGACGGAGCTGGGGCCAACGTCCTGACTTTC	CATEDGAGANVLTF
.	16	TRBV5-4	.	TRBJ1-3	TGTGCCAGCAGCTTGGGGGGGGGAGTCCCTGGAAACACCATATATTTT	CASSLGGGVPGNTIYF
TRBD2	15	TRBV13	.	TRBJ2-3	TGTGCCAGCAGCAACCGGGACTACGCTCCAGATACGCAGTATTTT	CASSNRDYAPDTQYF
.	14	TRBV6-5	.	TRBJ1-1	TGTGCCAGCAGTTTAGGGAGGGAGGGCACTGAAGCTTTCTTT	CASSLGREGTEAFF
.	16	TRBV9	once	TRBJ2-6	TGTGCCAGCAGCGTAGAACTGCACTCTGGGGCCAACGTCCTGACTTTC	CASSVELHSGANVLTF
TRBD2	14	TRBV11-2	.	TRBJ2-7	TGTGCCAGCAGCTTAAGCGGGAGCAAATACGAGCAGTACTTC	CASSLSGSKYEQYF
.	12	TRBV5-6	.	TRBJ2-7	TGTGCCAGCAGCACTTCCACCTACGAGCAGTACTTC	CASSTSTYEQYF
TRBD1	18	TRBV2	.	TRBJ2-2	TGTGCCAGCAGTGAAGTGGGCAGACAGGGTGGAGGCTCCGGGGAGCTGTTTTTT	CASSEVGRQGGGSGELFF
TRBD2	14	TRBV29-1	.	TRBJ2-1	TGCAGCGTTGACGGCGGGAGCTCCTACAATGAGCAGTTCTTC	CSVDGGSSYNEQFF
.	12	TRBV4-1	.	TRBJ2-1	TGCGCCAGCAGCCAAGATGCGGATGAGCAGTTCTTC	CASSQDADEQFF
.	15	TRBV6-1	few	TRBJ1-5	TGTGCCAGCAGTGAATACAGGATTAGCAATCAGCCCCAGCATTTT	CASSEYRISNQPQHF
TRBD1	16	TRBV5-4	.	TRBJ1-2	TGTGCCAGCAGCCAAGGGACAGGCCCCCCTGGGTATGGCTACACCTTC	CASSQGTGPPGYGYTF
TRBD1	16	TRBV5-1	.	TRBJ1-2	TGCGCCAGCAGCACGGGACAGGGGCGAGCTAACTATGGCTACACCTTC	CASSTGQGRANYGYTF
.	16	TRBV29-1	once	TRBJ2-3	TGCAGCGTTCAATTGATGAAGGGGGCAGCGGGAGATACGCAGTATTTT	CSVQLMKGAAGDTQYF
.	14	TRBV30	.	TRBJ2-3	TGTGCCTCCGGGGACTTGGGGAGTACAGATACGCAGTATTTT	CASGDLGSTDTQYF
.	15	TRBV4-2	.	TRBJ2-5	TGTGCCAGCAGCCAAGATCTAGACACCCAAGTGGCCCAGTACTTC	CASSQDLDTQVAQYF
TRBD2	15	TRBV6-4	.	TRBJ2-2	TGTGCCAGCAGTGAACTAGCGGGGAACACCGGGGAGCTGTTTTTT	CASSELAGNTGELFF
TRBD1	16	TRBV6-1	.	TRBJ2-1	TGTGCCAGCAGTGGACAGGGTCTAAGCTCCTACAATGAGCAGTTCTTC	CASSGQGLSSYNEQFF
.	15	TRBV4-1	.	TRBJ1-3	TGCGCCAGCAGCCAACAAACAGGGTTTGGAAACACCATATATTTT	CASSQQTGFGNTIYF
.	16	TRBV7-9	.	TRBJ1-3	TGTGCCAGCAGCTCCTCCAGACAGAGCTCTGGAAACACCATATATTTT	CASSSSRQSSGNTIYF